The 13 T cell receptor beta chains below come from one sample, sequenced in a study of blood T cell repertoires in COVID-19. Here immunoSEQ multiplex PCR was the method, and the copy in TCRdb shows in-frame clones only, minus some. The sample shows 150,000 to 200,000 clones, more than 70% of them seen only once. The sequenced material came from peripheral blood. These receptor sequences come from a human donor in a cohort sampled during active COVID-19.

The chain is built from TRBV2 and TRBJ1-1; no definite D call. The germline V and J ends were trimmed by 6 bases and 4 bases, with 12 bases remaining between them. CDR3 length: 13 residues. Germline CDR1 reads SNHLY; CDR2 reads FYNNEI. The CDR3 here is CASSPREGTEAFF. CDR3 coding DNA: TGTGCCAGCAGCCCAAGGGAGGGCACTGAAGCTTTCTTT.

V and J are TRBV12-3 or TRBV12-4 and TRBJ2-3, with D perhaps matching TRBD1 (6 bases). CDR3 length: 13 residues. Trimming took off 6 bases at V and 3 bases at J, with 10 bases between the two ends. This CDR3 is CASRPGQTDTQYF. DNA of the CDR3: TGTGCCAGCAGGCCGGGACAAACAGATACGCAGTATTTT.

The chain recombines TRBV18 with TRBJ1-1, with 11 bases identical to TRBD1. Germline loops: CDR1 KGHSH, CDR2 LQKENI. The CDR3 totals 16 residues. Trimming cost V 5 bases and J 10 bases; bases outside gene matches: 15. DNA for the CDR3: TGTGCCAGCTCATCACTCGTGGGACAGGGGGAAACGGGAGCTTTCTTT. It translates to CASSSLVGQGETGAFF. The full variable domain, its missing parts supplied by reference TRBV18 and TRBJ1-1, is NAGVMQNPRHLVRRRGQEARLRCSPMKGHSHVYWYRQLPEEGLKFMVYLQKENIIDESGMPKERFSAEFPKEGPSILRIQQVVRGDSAAYFCASSSLVGQGETGAFFGQGTRLTVV.

The rearrangement joins TRBV7-9 to TRBJ2-1, with no clear D. V dropped 3 bases and J dropped 2 bases, with 8 bases sitting between them. CDR3 size: 14 residues. In germline, CDR1 is SEHNR, CDR2 FQNEAQ (reference sequence). CDR3 sequence (DNA): TGTGCCAGCAGCTTGGGCACAACCTACAATGAGCAGTTCTTC. Its protein product is CASSLGTTYNEQFF.

CDR3 amino acids: CATSTHRGYEQYF. DNA of the CDR3: TGTGCCACCAGCACACACAGGGGTTACGAGCAGTACTTC. The gene calls are TRBV15 and TRBJ2-7; 7 nucleotides line up with TRBD1. In germline, CDR1 is LNHNV, CDR2 YYDKDF (reference sequence). The V gene end was trimmed by 4 bases and the J gene end by 4 bases; junction bases not matched to a gene: 4. The CDR3 loop spans 13 amino acids.

The CDR3 sequence is CATSDGQGKYF. CDR3 in DNA: TGTGCCACCAGTGATGGACAGGGGAAGTACTTC. V gene TRBV24-1 combines with J gene TRBJ2-7; 9 bases line up with TRBD1. The junction had 1 base not matched to a gene; V was cut back by 3 bases and J by 11 bases. The CDR3 consists of 11 residues. Germline CDR1 reads KGHDR; CDR2 reads SFDVKD.

This chain links TRBV12-5 with TRBJ2-7; the D gene is possibly TRBD2 (10 bases). Looked up from germline, CDR1 is LGHNT and CDR2 is FRNRAP. The CDR3 is 19 amino acids. Trimming removed 5 bases from V and 6 bases from J, with 32 bases in between. The chain's CDR3 is CASGHPQGAVLAGVREQYF. CDR3 DNA sequence: TGTGCTAGTGGTCACCCACAGGGGGCCGTGCTAGCGGGAGTGCGCGAGCAGTACTTC.

The rearrangement joins TRBV5-3 to TRBJ2-4; 8 positions agree with TRBD2. TRBV5-3 is labeled an ORF, and its function is uncertain. CDR3 length: 16 amino acids. Trimming at V came to 1 base and at J to 1 base, leaving 4 bases not matched to a gene. DNA of the CDR3: TGTGCCAGAAGCTTGAGCGGGAGATGTGCCAAAAACATTCAGTACTTC. Its protein product is CARSLSGRCAKNIQYF.

The chain is built from TRBV2 and TRBJ1-4; D uncertain. The V gene's germline CDR1 is SNHLY and CDR2 FYNNEI. CDR3 length equals 14 residues. With 4 bases removed from V and 5 bases from J, the gap between germline ends came to 11 bases. CDR3 in amino acids: CASSGRGGNEKLFF. CDR3 nucleotide sequence: TGTGCCAGCAGTGGTAGAGGAGGGAATGAAAAACTGTTTTTT. Together with reference TRBV2 and TRBJ1-4, the CDR3 gives the full variable domain: EPEVTQTPSHQVTQMGQEVILRCVPISNHLYFYWYRQILGQKVEFLVSFYNNEISEKSEIFDDQFSVERPDGSNFTLKIRSTKLEDSAMYFCASSGRGGNEKLFFGSGTQLSVL.

This chain joins TRBV6-2 or TRBV6-3 and TRBJ1-4; TRBD1 might be the D (5 bases). The CDR3 consists of 15 residues. V was shortened by 0 bases and J by 5 bases, with 10 bases between the two germline ends. Germline CDR1 and CDR2: MNHEY and SVGEGT. CDR3 in amino acids: CASSYSGGANEKLFF. The CDR3 DNA follows: TGTGCCAGCAGTTACTCAGGAGGGGCCAATGAAAAACTGTTTTTT.

As for this clone: One end of the junction varies from germline; a read error may be responsible. This chain connects TRBV6-2 or TRBV6-3 to TRBJ2-7, with D possibly being TRBD1 (6 bases). Germline V gene sequence: CDR1 MNHEY, CDR2 SVGEGT. The CDR3 has 14 amino acids. The CDR3 coding sequence is TGTGCCAGCAGCTACTCTTTTCAGGGGACCGAGCAGTACTTC. Protein sequence: CASSYSFQGTEQYF.

As for this clone: The final CDR3 position lacks the conserved phenylalanine or tryptophan, pointing to a likely read error. The DNA is omitted, as the CDR3 cannot be located on it reliably, and the CDR3 follows TCRdb's listing. The chain joins TRBV3-1 (or the pseudogene TRBV3-2) to TRBJ2-7; no DNA check was done on the table's D call, TRBD2. The CDR3 is 12 residues long, counting both termini. In germline, CDR1 is LGHDT, CDR2 YNNKEL (reference sequence). CDR3 sequence: CASSQTGGTPHI.

The gene calls are TRBV7-9 and TRBJ1-1, with D maybe TRBD1 (6 bases). Germline V gives CDR1 SEHNR, CDR2 FQNEAQ (reference sequence). The CDR3 covers 16 residues. V was shortened by 5 bases and J by 1 base, with 17 bases between the two germline ends. The CDR3 DNA follows: TGTGCCAGCAGCACAGGGATAGGGAACGCGAACACTGAAGCTTTCTTT. This gives the protein CASSTGIGNANTEAFF.